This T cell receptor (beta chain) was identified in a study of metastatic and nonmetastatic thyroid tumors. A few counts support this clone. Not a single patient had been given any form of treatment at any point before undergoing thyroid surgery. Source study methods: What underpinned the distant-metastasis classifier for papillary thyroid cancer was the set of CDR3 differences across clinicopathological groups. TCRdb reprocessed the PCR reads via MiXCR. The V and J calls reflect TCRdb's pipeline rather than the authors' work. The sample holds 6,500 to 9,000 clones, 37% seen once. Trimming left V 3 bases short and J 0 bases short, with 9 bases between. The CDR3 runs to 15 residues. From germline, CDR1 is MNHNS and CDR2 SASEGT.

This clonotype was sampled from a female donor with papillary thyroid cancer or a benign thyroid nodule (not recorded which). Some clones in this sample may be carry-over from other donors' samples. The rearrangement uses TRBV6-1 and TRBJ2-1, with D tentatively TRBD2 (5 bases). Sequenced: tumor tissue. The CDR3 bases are TGTGCCAGCAGTGACCGGGATTTCTCCTACAATGAGCAGTTCTTC. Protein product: CASSDRDFSYNEQFF.